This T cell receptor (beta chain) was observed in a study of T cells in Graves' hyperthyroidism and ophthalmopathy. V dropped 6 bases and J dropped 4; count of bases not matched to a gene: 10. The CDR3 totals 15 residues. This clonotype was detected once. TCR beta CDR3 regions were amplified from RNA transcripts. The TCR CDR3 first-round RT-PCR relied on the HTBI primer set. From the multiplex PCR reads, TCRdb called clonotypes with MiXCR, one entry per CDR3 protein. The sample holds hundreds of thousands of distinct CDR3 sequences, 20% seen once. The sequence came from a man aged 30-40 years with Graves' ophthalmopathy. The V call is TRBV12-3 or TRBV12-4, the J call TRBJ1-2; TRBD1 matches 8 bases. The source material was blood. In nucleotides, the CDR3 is TGTGCCAGCAGGGCACAGGGGGACTGGGGCTATGGCTACACCTTC. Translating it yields CASRAQGDWGYGYTF.